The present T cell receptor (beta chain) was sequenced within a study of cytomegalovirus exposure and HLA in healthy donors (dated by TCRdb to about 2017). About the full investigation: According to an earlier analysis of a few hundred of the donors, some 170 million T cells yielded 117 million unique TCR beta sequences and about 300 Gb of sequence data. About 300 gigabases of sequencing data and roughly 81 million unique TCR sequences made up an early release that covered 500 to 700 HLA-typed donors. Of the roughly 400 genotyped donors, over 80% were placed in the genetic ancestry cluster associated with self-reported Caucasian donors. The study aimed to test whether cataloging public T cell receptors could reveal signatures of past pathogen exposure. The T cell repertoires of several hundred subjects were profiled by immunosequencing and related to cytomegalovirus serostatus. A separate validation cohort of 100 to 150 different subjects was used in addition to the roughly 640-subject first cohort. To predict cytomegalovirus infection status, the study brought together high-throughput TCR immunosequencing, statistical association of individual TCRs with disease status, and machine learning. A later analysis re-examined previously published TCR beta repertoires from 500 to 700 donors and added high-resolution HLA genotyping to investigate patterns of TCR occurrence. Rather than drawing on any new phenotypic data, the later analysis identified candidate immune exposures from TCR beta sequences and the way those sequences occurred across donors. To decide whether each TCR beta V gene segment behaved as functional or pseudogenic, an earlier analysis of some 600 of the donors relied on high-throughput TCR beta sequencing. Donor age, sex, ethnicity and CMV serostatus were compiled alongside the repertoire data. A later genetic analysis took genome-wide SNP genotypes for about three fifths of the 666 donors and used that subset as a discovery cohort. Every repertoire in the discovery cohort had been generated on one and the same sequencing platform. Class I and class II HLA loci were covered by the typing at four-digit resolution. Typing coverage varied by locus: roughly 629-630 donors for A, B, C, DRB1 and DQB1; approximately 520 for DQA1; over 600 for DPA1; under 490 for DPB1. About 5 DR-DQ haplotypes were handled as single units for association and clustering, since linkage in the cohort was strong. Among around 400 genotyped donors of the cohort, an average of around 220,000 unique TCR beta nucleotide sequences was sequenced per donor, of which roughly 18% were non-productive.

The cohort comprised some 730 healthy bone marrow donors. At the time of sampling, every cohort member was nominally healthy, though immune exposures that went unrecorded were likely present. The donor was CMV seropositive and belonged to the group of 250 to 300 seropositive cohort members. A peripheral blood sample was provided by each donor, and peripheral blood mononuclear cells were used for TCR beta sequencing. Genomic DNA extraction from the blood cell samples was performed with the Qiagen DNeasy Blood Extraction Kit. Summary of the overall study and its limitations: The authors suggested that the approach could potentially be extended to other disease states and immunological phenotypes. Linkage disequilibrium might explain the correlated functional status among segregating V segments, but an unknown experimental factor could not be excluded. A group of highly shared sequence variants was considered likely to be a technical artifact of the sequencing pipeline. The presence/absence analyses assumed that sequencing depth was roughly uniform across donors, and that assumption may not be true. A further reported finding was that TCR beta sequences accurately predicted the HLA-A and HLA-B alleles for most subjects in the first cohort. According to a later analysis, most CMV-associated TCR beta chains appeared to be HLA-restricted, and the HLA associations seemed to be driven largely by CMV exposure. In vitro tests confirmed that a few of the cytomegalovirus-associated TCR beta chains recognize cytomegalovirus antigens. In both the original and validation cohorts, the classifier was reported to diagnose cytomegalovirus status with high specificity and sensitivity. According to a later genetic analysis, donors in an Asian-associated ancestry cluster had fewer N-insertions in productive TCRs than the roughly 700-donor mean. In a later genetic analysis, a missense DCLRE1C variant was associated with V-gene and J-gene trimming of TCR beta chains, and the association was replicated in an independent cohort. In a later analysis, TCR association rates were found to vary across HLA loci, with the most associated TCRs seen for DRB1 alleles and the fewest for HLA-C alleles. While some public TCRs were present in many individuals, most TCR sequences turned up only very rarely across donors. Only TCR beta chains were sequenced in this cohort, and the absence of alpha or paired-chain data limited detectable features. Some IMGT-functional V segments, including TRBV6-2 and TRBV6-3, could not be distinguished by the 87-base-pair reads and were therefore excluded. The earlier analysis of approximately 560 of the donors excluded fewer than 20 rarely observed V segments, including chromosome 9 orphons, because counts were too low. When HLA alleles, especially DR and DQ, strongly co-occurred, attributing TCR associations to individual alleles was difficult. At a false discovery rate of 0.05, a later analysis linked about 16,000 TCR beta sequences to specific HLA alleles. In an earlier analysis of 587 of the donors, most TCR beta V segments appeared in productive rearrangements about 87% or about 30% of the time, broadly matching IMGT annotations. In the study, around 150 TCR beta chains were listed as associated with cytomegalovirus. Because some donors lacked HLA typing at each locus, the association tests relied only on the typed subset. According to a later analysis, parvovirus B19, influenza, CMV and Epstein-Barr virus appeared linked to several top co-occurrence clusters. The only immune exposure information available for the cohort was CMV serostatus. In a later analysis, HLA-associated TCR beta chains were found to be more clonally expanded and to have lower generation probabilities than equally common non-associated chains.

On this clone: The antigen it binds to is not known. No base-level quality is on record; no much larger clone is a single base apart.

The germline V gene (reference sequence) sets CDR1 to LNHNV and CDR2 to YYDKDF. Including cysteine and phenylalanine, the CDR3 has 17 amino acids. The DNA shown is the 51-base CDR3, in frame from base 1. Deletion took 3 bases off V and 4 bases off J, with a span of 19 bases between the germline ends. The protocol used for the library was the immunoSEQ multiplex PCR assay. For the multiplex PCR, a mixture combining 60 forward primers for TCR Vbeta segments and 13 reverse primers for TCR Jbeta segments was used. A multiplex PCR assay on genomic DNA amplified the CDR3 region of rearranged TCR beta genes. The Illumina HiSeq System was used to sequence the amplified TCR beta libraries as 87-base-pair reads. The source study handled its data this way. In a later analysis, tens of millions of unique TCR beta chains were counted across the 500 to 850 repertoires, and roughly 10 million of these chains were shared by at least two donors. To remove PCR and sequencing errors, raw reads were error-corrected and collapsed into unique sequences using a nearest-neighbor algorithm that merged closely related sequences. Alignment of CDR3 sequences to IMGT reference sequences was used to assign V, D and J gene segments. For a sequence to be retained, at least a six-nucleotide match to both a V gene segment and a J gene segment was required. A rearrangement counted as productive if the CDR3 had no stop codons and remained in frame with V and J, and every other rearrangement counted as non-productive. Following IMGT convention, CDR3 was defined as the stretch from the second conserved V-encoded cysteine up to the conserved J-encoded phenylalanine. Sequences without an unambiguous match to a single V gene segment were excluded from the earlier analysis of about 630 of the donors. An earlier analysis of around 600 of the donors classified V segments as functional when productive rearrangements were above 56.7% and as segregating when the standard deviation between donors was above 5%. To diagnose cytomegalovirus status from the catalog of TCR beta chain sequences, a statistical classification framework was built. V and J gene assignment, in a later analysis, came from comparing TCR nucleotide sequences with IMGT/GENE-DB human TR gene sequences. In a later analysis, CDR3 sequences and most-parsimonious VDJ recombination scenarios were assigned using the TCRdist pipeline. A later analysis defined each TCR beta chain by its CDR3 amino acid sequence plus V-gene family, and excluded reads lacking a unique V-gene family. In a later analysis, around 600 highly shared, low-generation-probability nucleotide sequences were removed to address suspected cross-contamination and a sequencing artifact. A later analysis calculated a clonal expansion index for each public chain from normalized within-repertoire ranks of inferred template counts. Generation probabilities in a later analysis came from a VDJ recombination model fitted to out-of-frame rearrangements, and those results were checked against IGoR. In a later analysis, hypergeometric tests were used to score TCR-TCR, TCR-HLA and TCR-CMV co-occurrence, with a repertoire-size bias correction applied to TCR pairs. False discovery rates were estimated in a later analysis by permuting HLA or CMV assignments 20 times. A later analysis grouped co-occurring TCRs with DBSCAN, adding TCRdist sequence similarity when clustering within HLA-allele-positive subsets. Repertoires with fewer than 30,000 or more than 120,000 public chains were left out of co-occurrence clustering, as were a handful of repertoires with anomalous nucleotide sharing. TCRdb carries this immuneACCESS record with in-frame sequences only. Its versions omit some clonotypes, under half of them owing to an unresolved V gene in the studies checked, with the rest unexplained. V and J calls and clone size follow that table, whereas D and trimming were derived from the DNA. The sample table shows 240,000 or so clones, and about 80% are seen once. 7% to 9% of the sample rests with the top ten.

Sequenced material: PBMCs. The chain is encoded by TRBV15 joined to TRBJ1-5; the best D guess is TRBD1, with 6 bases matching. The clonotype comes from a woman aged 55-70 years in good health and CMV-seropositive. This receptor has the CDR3 CATSSLQGLGGNQPQHF. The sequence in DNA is TGTGCCACCAGCAGCCTACAGGGTCTAGGAGGTAATCAGCCCCAGCATTTT.